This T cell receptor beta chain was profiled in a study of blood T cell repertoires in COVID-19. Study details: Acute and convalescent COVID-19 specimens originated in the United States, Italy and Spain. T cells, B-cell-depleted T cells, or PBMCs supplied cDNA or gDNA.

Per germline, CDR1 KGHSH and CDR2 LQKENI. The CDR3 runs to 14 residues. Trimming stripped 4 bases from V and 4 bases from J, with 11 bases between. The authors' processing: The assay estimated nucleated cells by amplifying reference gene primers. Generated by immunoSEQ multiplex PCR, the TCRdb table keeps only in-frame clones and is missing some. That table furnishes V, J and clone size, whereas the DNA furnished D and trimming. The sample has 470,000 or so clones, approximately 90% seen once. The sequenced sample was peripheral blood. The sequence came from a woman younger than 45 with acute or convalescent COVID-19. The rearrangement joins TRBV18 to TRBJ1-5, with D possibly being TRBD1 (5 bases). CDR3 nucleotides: TGTGCCAGCTCACTAAATGACAGAAATCAGCCCCAGCATTTT. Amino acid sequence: CASSLNDRNQPQHF.